This T cell receptor beta chain was observed in a study of blood T cell repertoires in COVID-19 (dated by TCRdb to 2020 to 2021). A note on the overall study: The collaborator samples originated in the United States, Italy and Spain and spanned the acute and convalescent phases of COVID-19. Where available, HLA class I and class II types were taken from metadata supplied by the sample provider and were not determined by assay-based typing. The samples were drawn from two sources: the first 160 participants of the ongoing ImmuneRACE study, and some 1,300 subjects contributed by 6 global collaborators. Nearly every sample came with metadata listing a de-identified subject ID, COVID-19 status, age in years and sex. Subjects who had been exposed to COVID-19, were actively infected with it, or had recovered from it provided the deeply sampled blood TCRbeta repertoires that made up the dataset. The material from the prospective study consisted of cDNA or gDNA derived from T cells, B-cell-depleted T cells, or PBMCs. The repertoires were made available in a free public database intended to serve as a resource for research on the immune response to SARS-CoV-2.

The immunoSEQ Assay, a bias-controlled multiplex PCR, was used to amplify TCRbeta CDR3 regions from genomic DNA. The paper's processing steps were these. The number of nucleated cells in each sample was estimated by amplification of reference gene primers within the assay. Sequence reads were collapsed and filtered to measure the absolute abundance of every unique TCRbeta CDR3 rearrangement. For each sample, productive Simpson clonality was calculated by taking the square root of Simpson's diversity index across productive rearrangements. The clones in this table, taken by TCRdb from immuneACCESS, are in-frame only. Not every clone is retained; where verified, under half of the shortfall comes from an unresolved V gene, and the cause of the rest is unknown. Clone size and V and J calls were adopted from that table, with D and trimming inferred from the DNA. Within this sample are fewer than 500,000 clones, with around 87% of them counted one time only. The biggest ten clones account for about 0.89% of the sample.

Overall study results and their limits: The amount of clinical and demographic metadata varied by source and participant and was provided uncurated.

Enrolling through a virtual design, the prospective study's participants ranged in age from roughly 18 to 95 years and lived across some 23 United States geographic areas. In the prospective study, participants were assigned to cohorts based on the clinical history participants reported in a screening survey and a study questionnaire. Each participant in the prospective study had whole blood, serum and a nasopharyngeal or oropharyngeal swab collected by mobile phlebotomists. Participants in the prospective study had the option to provide additional blood draws and questionnaires over a roughly 2-month period. Before DNA extraction, prospective study blood samples were shipped either frozen or at room temperature. To note about this clone: Its recognized antigen is unknown. Within one base of it there is no much larger clone, and no base qualities were kept.

The source material was PBMCs or T cells enriched from blood (not recorded which). This receptor was identified in a woman aged 30 to 39 with acute COVID-19.

CDR3 sequence: CASSPWGQGKGGYTF. The sequenced DNA is TGTGCCAGCAGCCCCTGGGGGCAGGGCAAGGGTGGCTACACCTTC. The chain couples TRBV5-4 to TRBJ1-2; the D region possibly corresponds to TRBD1 (6 bases align). In the germline V gene (reference sequence), CDR1 corresponds to SGHNT and CDR2 to YYREEE. V and J lose 4 bases and 7 bases, and a span of 20 bases separates them. From the cysteine up to the phenylalanine, the CDR3 has a length of 15 residues. The retained sequence is limited to the CDR3, 45 bases, with the frame set at the first base.